This T cell receptor beta chain was retrieved from a study of identical twins. This clonotype was observed many times. V was clipped by 4 bases and J by 7 bases; unmatched bases: 15. This CDR3 has 17 amino acids. CDR1 SQVTM and CDR2 ANQGSEA come from the germline V gene. TCRdb reprocessed the 5' RACE reads with MiXCR, giving one entry per CDR3 protein. The data show about 660,000 distinct CDR3 sequences, with 8.5% to 9% seen just once and 0.75% to 1% held by the top ten. The same sample was also studied in work on yellow fever vaccine responses in identical twins.

The chain links TRBV29-1 to TRBJ2-1, with 11 bases identical to TRBD1. This TCR came from a woman in her late teens or twenties in good health. Sequencing used PBMCs. The CDR3 DNA is TGCAGCGTTGGGGCCGCCATGGACAGGGGGCCGGGGAATGAGCAGTTCTTC. Protein sequence: CSVGAAMDRGPGNEQFF.